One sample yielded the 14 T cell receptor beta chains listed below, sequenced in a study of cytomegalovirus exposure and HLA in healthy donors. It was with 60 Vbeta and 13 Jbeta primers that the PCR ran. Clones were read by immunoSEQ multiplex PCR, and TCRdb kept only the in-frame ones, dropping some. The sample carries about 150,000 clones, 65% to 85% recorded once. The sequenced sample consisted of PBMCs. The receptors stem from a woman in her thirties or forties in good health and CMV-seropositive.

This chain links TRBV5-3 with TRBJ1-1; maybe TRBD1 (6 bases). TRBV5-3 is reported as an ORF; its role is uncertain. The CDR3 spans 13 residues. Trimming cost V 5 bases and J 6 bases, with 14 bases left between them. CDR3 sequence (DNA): TGTGCCAGAAGACGACAGGTTGGGGCTGAAGCTTTCTTT. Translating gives CARRRQVGAEAFF.

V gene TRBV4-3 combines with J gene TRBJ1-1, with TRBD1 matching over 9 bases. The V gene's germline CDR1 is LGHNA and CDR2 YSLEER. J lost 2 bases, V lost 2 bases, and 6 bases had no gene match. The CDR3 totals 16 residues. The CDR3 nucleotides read TGCGCCAGCAGCCAACTCCCGGGACAGGGAAACACTGAAGCTTTCTTT. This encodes CASSQLPGQGNTEAFF.

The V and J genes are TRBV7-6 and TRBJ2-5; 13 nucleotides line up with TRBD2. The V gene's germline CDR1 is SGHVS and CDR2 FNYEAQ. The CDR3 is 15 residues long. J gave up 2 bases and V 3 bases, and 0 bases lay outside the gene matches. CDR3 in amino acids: CASSLGLAGQETQYF. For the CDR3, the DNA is TGTGCCAGCAGCTTGGGACTAGCGGGACAAGAGACCCAGTACTTC.

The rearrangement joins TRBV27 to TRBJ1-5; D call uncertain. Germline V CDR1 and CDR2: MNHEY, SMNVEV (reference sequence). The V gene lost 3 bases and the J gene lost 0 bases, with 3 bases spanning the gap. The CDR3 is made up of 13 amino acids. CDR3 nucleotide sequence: TGTGCCAGCAGTTTTAATAGCAATCAGCCCCAGCATTTT. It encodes CASSFNSNQPQHF.

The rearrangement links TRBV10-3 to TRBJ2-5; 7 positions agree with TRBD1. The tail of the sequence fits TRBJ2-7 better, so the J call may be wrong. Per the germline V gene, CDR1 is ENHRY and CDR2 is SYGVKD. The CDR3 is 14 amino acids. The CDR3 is CAISGRDSSYEQYF. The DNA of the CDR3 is TGTGCCATCAGTGGTAGGGACAGCTCCTACGAGCAGTACTTC.

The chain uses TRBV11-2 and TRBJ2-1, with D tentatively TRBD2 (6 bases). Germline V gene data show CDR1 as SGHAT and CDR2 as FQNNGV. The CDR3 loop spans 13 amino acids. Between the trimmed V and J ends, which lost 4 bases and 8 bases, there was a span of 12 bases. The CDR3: CASSSGLRDEQFF. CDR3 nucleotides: TGTGCCAGCAGCTCGGGACTTAGGGATGAGCAGTTCTTC.

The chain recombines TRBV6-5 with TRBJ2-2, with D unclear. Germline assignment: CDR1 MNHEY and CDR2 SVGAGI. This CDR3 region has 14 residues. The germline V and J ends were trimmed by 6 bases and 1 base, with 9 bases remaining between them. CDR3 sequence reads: CASSPAGNTGELFF. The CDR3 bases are TGTGCCAGCAGCCCCGCAGGGAACACCGGGGAGCTGTTTTTT.

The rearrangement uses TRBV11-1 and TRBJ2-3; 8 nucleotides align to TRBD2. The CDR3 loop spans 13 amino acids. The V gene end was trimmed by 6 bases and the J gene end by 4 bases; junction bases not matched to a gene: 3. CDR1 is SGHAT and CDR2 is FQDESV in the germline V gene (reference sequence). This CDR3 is CASSYGRADTQYF. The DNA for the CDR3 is TGTGCCAGCAGTTACGGGAGGGCAGATACGCAGTATTTT.

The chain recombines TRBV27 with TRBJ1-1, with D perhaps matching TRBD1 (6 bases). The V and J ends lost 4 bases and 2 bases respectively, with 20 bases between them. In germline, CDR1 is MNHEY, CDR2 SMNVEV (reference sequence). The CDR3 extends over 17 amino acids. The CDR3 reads CASSSEWGPHPNTEAFF. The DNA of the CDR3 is TGTGCCAGCAGTTCTGAATGGGGGCCGCACCCAAACACTGAAGCTTTCTTT.

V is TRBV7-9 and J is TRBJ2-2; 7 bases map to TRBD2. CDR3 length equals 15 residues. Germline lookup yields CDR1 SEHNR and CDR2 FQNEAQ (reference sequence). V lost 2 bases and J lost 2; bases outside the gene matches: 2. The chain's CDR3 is CASSLQAGNTGELFF. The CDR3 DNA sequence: TGTGCCAGCAGCTTACAAGCGGGAAACACCGGGGAGCTGTTTTTT.

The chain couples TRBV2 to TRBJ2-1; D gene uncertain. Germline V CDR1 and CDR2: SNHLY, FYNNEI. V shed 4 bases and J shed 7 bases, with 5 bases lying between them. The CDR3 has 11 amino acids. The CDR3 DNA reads TGTGCCAGCAGTGGTTTAAATGAGCAGTTCTTC. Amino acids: CASSGLNEQFF.

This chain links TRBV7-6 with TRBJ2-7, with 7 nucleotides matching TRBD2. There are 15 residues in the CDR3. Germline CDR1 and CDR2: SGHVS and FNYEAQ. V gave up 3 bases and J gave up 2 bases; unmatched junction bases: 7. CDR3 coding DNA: TGTGCCAGCAGCTTGCTAGCGGTACCCACCTACGAGCAGTACTTC. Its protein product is CASSLLAVPTYEQYF.

The CDR3 spells CASSSPDRRNTEAFF. CDR3 nucleotides: TGTGCCAGCAGTTCTCCGGACAGAAGGAACACTGAAGCTTTCTTT. This chain connects TRBV6-1 to TRBJ1-1; a possible D gene is TRBD1 (6 bases). The CDR3 is made up of 15 amino acids. Germline loops: CDR1 MNHNS, CDR2 SASEGT. Trimming pared 5 bases from V and 1 base from J, leaving 14 bases between.

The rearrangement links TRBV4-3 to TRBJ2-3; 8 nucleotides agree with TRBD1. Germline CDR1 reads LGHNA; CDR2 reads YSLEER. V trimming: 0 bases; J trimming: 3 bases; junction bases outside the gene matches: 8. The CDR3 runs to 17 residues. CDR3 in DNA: TGCGCCAGCAGCCAAGATCTGGCAGGGGGCCCGACAGATACGCAGTATTTT. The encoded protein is CASSQDLAGGPTDTQYF.